This TCR beta chain was profiled in a study of T cell repertoires in cytomegalovirus infection. Germline lookup yields CDR1 MNHNS and CDR2 SASEGT. CDR3 size: 15 residues. Deletions cut 6 bases from V and 3 bases from J, with 17 bases between. Each CDR3 protein is one row after TCRdb ran MiXCR on the reads. The sample yields approximately 750,000 distinct CDR3 sequences, about 40% seen once. The chain carries TRBV6-1 and TRBJ1-1; possible D gene TRBD1, 5 bases. The sequenced material came from PBMCs. This clonotype was obtained from a human donor in good health (CMV status not recorded). Some clones in this sample may be carry-over from other donors' samples. DNA for the CDR3: TGTGCCAGCAGGTTGGGGTTTGGCAGGGACACTGAAGCTTTCTTT. This translates into CASRLGFGRDTEAFF.